One and the same sample provided the 19 T cell receptor beta chains below, sequenced in a study of control samples from healthy donors and cancer patients. TCRdb keeps only in-frame clones here, not all; method: immunoSEQ multiplex PCR. The data contain 50,000 or so clones, about 93% of them singletons. Sequencing was done on a sample of PBMCs. These receptors all come from a woman aged 50 to 65 with head and neck cancer.

This clone was seen a few times. This chain uses TRBV6-5 with TRBJ1-2; D remains ambiguous. The CDR3 spans 15 residues. Per the germline V gene, CDR1 is MNHEY and CDR2 is SVGAGI. Trimming removed 5 bases from V and 6 bases from J, with 19 bases in between. The CDR3 spells CASSLTTQVSDGYTF. The CDR3 region has the DNA TGTGCCAGCAGTCTCACAACTCAGGTTTCGGATGGCTACACCTTC.

The chain has TRBV19 and TRBJ1-6; 8 nucleotides match TRBD1. The V gene's germline CDR1 is LNHDA and CDR2 SQIVND (reference sequence). The ends lost 4 bases at V and 10 bases at J; junction bases unmatched: 9. CDR3 length equals 15 residues. In DNA, the CDR3 is TGTGCCAGTAGTACTGACAGGGGTCTGAGCTCACCCCTCCACTTT. It translates to CASSTDRGLSSPLHF.

The chain recombines TRBV5-1 with TRBJ2-2; 11 bases are a match to TRBD2. V lost 9 bases, J lost 0 bases, and 7 bases stayed unmatched. The CDR3 is 16 amino acids. The germline V gene has CDR1 SGHRS and CDR2 YFSETQ. CDR3 bases: TGCGCCACCTCGACTAGCGGGGCCGCGAACACCGGGGAGCTGTTTTTT. It is translated as CATSTSGAANTGELFF.

The CDR3 coding sequence is TGTGCCAGCAGCCAACGGGGGGCTGGGTACGAGCAGTACTTC. It encodes CASSQRGAGYEQYF. The rearrangement links TRBV3-1 (or the pseudogene TRBV3-2) to TRBJ2-7; weak D call: TRBD2 (7 bases). Per the germline V gene, CDR1 is LGHDT and CDR2 is YNNKEL (reference sequence). V shed 2 bases and J shed 4 bases, with 12 bases lying between them. The CDR3 is 14 residues long.

The chain links TRBV11-2 to TRBJ1-1; D is uncertain. The germline gives CDR1 SGHAT, CDR2 FQNNGV. This CDR3 spans 15 amino acids. Trimming stripped 1 base from V and 8 bases from J, with 17 bases between. The CDR3 protein is CASSLGRSAGREAFF. CDR3 nucleotide sequence: TGTGCCAGCAGCTTAGGTCGTTCGGCAGGTAGAGAAGCTTTCTTT.

The chain has TRBV27 and TRBJ2-1; TRBD1 aligns across 8 bases. Unmatched junction bases numbered 10, after V lost 6 bases and J lost 9 bases. This CDR3 is 14 amino acids long. Looked up from germline, CDR1 is MNHEY and CDR2 is SMNVEV (reference sequence). CDR3 loop: CASSLNNRGTEQFF. The CDR3 DNA is TGTGCCAGCAGCTTAAACAACAGGGGGACTGAGCAGTTCTTC.

The rearrangement uses TRBV28 and TRBJ2-3; TRBD2 might be the D (6 bases). Germline V gene lookup returns CDR1 MDHEN and CDR2 SYDVKM. The CDR3 sequence is 16 residues long. With 2 bases removed from V and 2 bases from J, the gap between germline ends came to 14 bases. This CDR3 reads CASSLPVGGLTDTQYF. CDR3 sequence (DNA): TGTGCCAGCAGTTTACCCGTGGGGGGACTCACAGATACGCAGTATTTT.

The chain combines TRBV30 with TRBJ1-4; 11 nucleotides align to TRBD1. Germline CDR1 is GTSNPN and CDR2 is SVGIG (reference sequence). V dropped 2 bases and J dropped 6; count of bases not matched to a gene: 5. The CDR3 length is 15 residues. CDR3 sequence: CAWSRRTGGDEKLFF. The CDR3 DNA reads as TGTGCCTGGAGTAGGAGGACAGGGGGCGATGAAAAACTGTTTTTT.

The chain uses TRBV3-1 (or the pseudogene TRBV3-2) and TRBJ1-1; TRBD1 agrees at 8 bases. CDR3 size: 14 residues. Germline V gives CDR1 LGHDT, CDR2 YNNKEL (reference sequence). The ends lost 1 base at V and 4 bases at J; junction bases unmatched: 2. For the CDR3, the DNA is TGTGCCAGCAGCCAAGCCACAGGGGGCACTGAAGCTTTCTTT. This codes for CASSQATGGTEAFF.

The V and J genes are TRBV27 and TRBJ1-3; D ambiguous. V was cut by 2 bases and J by 8 bases, with 13 bases left in between. Germline CDR1 reads MNHEY; CDR2 reads SMNVEV (reference sequence). The CDR3 runs 14 residues. The CDR3: CASSLKGIADTIYF. The CDR3 coding sequence is TGTGCCAGCAGTTTAAAGGGCATAGCGGACACCATATATTTT.

V gene TRBV9 combines with J gene TRBJ1-1, with TRBD1 identical over 7 bases. The length of the CDR3 is 15 residues. Germline V lookup: CDR1 SGDLS, CDR2 YYNGEE. V gave up 4 bases and J gave up 6 bases; unmatched junction bases: 12. CDR3 coding DNA: TGTGCCAGCAGCCCCTACAGGGGAGAAGGGGCTGAAGCTTTCTTT. Its protein is CASSPYRGEGAEAFF. Drawing the rest from reference TRBV9 and TRBJ1-1, the complete variable domain is DSGVTQTPKHLITATGQRVTLRCSPRSGDLSVYWYQQSLDQGLQFLIQYYNGEERAKGNILERFSAQQFPDLHSELNLSSLELGDSALYFCASSPYRGEGAEAFFGQGTRLTVV.

This rearrangement joins TRBV5-6 to TRBJ1-5; 7 nucleotides line up with TRBD1. This CDR3 has 16 amino acids. Germline loops: CDR1 SGHDT, CDR2 YYEEEE. V trimming: 0 bases; J trimming: 2 bases; junction bases outside the gene matches: 5. In DNA, the CDR3 is TGTGCCAGCAGCTTGGGACAGGGCGGAGGCAATCAGCCCCAGCATTTT. Translated: CASSLGQGGGNQPQHF.

V gene TRBV5-6 combines with J gene TRBJ1-2; D call uncertain. V lost 1 base and J 4 bases, leaving 14 bases between the germline ends. The CDR3 is made up of 15 amino acids. The germline gives CDR1 SGHDT, CDR2 YYEEEE. CDR3 sequence: CASSLNIGVPYGYTF. CDR3 nucleotide sequence: TGTGCCAGCAGCTTGAATATCGGGGTCCCCTATGGCTACACCTTC.

J is TRBJ1-2 and V is TRBV3-1 (or the pseudogene TRBV3-2); 10 bases are shared with TRBD1. Trimming removed 4 bases from V and 8 bases from J; junction bases left unmatched: 4. In germline, CDR1 is LGHDT, CDR2 YNNKEL (reference sequence). This CDR3 comprises 13 residues. The CDR3 DNA follows: TGTGCCAGCAGCCGCGGGACAGGGGTAGGCTACACCTTC. This sequence encodes CASSRGTGVGYTF.

The chain uses TRBV7-2 and TRBJ1-5, with D tentatively TRBD1 (5 bases). Germline CDR1 is SGHTA and CDR2 is FQGNSA. The CDR3 is 15 residues long. Trimming pared 7 bases from V and 4 bases from J, leaving 17 bases between. CDR3 protein: CASTRKGRVNQPQHF. The CDR3 nucleotides read TGTGCCAGCACTCGAAAGGGCAGGGTGAATCAGCCCCAGCATTTT.

The chain links TRBV5-6 to TRBJ2-6, with D perhaps matching TRBD1 or TRBD2 (6 bases each). Per the germline V gene, CDR1 is SGHDT and CDR2 is YYEEEE. The CDR3 has 15 amino acids. V lost 4 bases to trimming and J lost 2 bases, with 10 bases between them. The CDR3 nucleotides read TGTGCCAGCAGCACCGGGGGCCCTGGGGCCAACGTCCTGACTTTC. Its protein product is CASSTGGPGANVLTF.

V is TRBV28 and J is TRBJ2-5, with 11 nucleotides matching TRBD2. The CDR3 length is 15 residues. Losses at the gene ends were 4 bases for V and 4 bases for J; bases not matched to a gene: 5. CDR1 and CDR2 from the germline V gene are MDHEN and SYDVKM. CDR3 sequence reads: CASSSLLAGVETQYF. For the CDR3, the DNA is TGTGCCAGCAGTTCCTTACTAGCGGGGGTAGAGACCCAGTACTTC.

V is TRBV5-1 and J is TRBJ2-2; possible D gene TRBD2, 6 bases. The V end lost 0 bases, the J end lost 2 bases, and 8 bases lay between the germline ends. The V gene's germline CDR1 is SGHRS and CDR2 YFSETQ. The CDR3 spans 15 residues. CDR3 nucleotides: TGCGCCAGCAGCTTGGGGACTACAAACACCGGGGAGCTGTTTTTT. This sequence encodes CASSLGTTNTGELFF.

This chain connects TRBV5-1 to TRBJ2-2, with 9 bases fitting TRBD1. CDR1 is SGHRS and CDR2 is YFSETQ in the germline V gene. The J segment lost 7 bases and the V segment lost 1 base, leaving 5 bases of the junction unmatched. The CDR3 length is 15 residues. The CDR3 region has the DNA TGCGCCAGCAGCTTGAGTGACAGGGGGATCGGGGAGCTGTTTTTT. As protein: CASSLSDRGIGELFF. Drawing the rest from reference TRBV5-1 and TRBJ2-2, the complete variable domain is KAGVTQTPRYLIKTRGQQVTLSCSPISGHRSVSWYQQTPGQGLQFLFEYFSETQRNKGNFPGRFSGRQFSNSRSEMNVSTLELGDSALYLCASSLSDRGIGELFFGEGSRLTVL.